These T cell receptor beta chains were read from a single sample in a study of cytomegalovirus exposure and HLA in healthy donors. Generated by immunoSEQ multiplex PCR, the TCRdb table keeps only in-frame clones and is missing some. This repertoire shows 90,000 to 120,000 clones, around three quarters found once; its top ten account for 5% to 6.5%. Sequencing was done on a sample of PBMCs. The receptor source for this set is a young woman in good health and CMV-seropositive. Each CDR3 is given with its conserved first and last residue. Fields, in order: D gene, clone size, J gene, V gene, CDR3 DNA, CDR3 protein. A D gene is named only where the DNA matches it firmly. Expanded clones get a size class; other rows say once, few or many, or leave the size out.

D: NA
size: few
J: TRBJ2-1
V: TRBV7-2
DNA: TGTGCCAGCAGCTTAGTCGTAGCGGAATACAATGAGCAGTTCTTC
CDR3: CASSLVVAEYNEQFF

D: TRBD2
size: NA
J: TRBJ2-5
V: TRBV28
DNA: TGTGCCAGCAGTTCCGGGCTAGCGGGGGAAGGGGAGACCCAGTACTTC
CDR3: CASSSGLAGEGETQYF

D: NA
size: NA
J: TRBJ2-1
V: TRBV12-5
DNA: TGTGCTAGTGGTTTGGTACTAGACCTCTACAATGAGCAGTTCTTC
CDR3: CASGLVLDLYNEQFF

D: TRBD2
size: NA
J: TRBJ2-7
V: TRBV11-2
DNA: TGTGCCAGCAGCCCCGGGACTAGCGGGAGGGATTACGAGCAGTACTTC
CDR3: CASSPGTSGRDYEQYF

D: NA
size: NA
J: TRBJ1-5
V: TRBV18
DNA: TGTGCCAGCTCACCTCAGGGTGTAGTGGATCGTCAGCCCCAGCATTTT
CDR3: CASSPQGVVDRQPQHF

D: NA
size: NA
J: TRBJ1-5
V: TRBV6-4
DNA: TGTGCCAGCATGGGAGGGGATCAGCCCCAGCATTTT
CDR3: CASMGGDQPQHF

D: TRBD1
size: NA
J: TRBJ1-2
V: TRBV18
DNA: TGTGCCAGCTCACCTCCAGACAGGGTGAATTTCTATGGCTACACCTTC
CDR3: CASSPPDRVNFYGYTF

D: NA
size: NA
J: TRBJ2-7
V: TRBV5-4
DNA: TGTGCCAGCAGCTTCCAAGGGGCCTCCTACGAGCAGTACTTC
CDR3: CASSFQGASYEQYF

D: NA
size: NA
J: TRBJ2-5
V: TRBV13
DNA: TGTGCCAGCAGCTTTCGGGGTCGGTTTGGAGAGACCCAGTACTTC
CDR3: CASSFRGRFGETQYF

D: TRBD1
size: NA
J: TRBJ2-5
V: TRBV10-2
DNA: TGCGCCAGCATCGCTGGGACAGAAGAGACCCAGTACTTC
CDR3: CASIAGTEETQYF

D: NA
size: NA
J: TRBJ1-2
V: TRBV14
DNA: TGTGCCAGCAGCCAAGCCATGTCCCCCTATGGCTACACCTTC
CDR3: CASSQAMSPYGYTF

D: NA
size: once
J: TRBJ2-7
V: TRBV30
DNA: TGTGCCTGGAGTTCCCTAGGAGGACGCGACGAGCAGTACTTC
CDR3: CAWSSLGGRDEQYF

D: NA
size: NA
J: TRBJ2-7
V: TRBV4-1
DNA: TGCGCCAGCAGCCCGGACATAATTTCCTACGAGCAGTACTTC
CDR3: CASSPDIISYEQYF

D: TRBD2
size: once
J: TRBJ2-2
V: TRBV28
DNA: TGTGCCAGCAGTTCACCCCTTTCCGCGGGAGTGTACACCGGGGAGCTGTTTTTT
CDR3: CASSSPLSAGVYTGELFF

D: NA
size: NA
J: TRBJ1-1
V: TRBV5-6
DNA: TGTGCCAGCAGCTTGGGGAGTTGGACTGAAGCTTTCTTT
CDR3: CASSLGSWTEAFF

D: NA
size: NA
J: TRBJ2-1
V: TRBV25-1
DNA: TGTGCCAGCAGTTGGACACGGAACAATGAGCAGTTCTTC
CDR3: CASSWTRNNEQFF

D: NA
size: NA
J: TRBJ1-2
V: TRBV6-1
DNA: TGTGCCAGCAGTGAGGGAGGGCCAGCCTATGGCTACACCTTC
CDR3: CASSEGGPAYGYTF

D: NA
size: once
J: TRBJ2-3
V: TRBV30
DNA: TGTGCCTGGAGTCTCGGTAGCACAGATACGCAGTATTTT
CDR3: CAWSLGSTDTQYF

D: NA
size: NA
J: TRBJ2-7
V: TRBV23-1
DNA: TGCGCCACCCCCAGGGAAATGGTCTGCGAGCAGTACTTC
CDR3: CATPREMVCEQYF

D: NA
size: NA
J: TRBJ2-2
V: TRBV10-3
DNA: TGTGCCATCAGCCCGGGACATTACACCGGGGAGCTGTTTTTT
CDR3: CAISPGHYTGELFF

D: NA
size: NA
J: TRBJ1-1
V: TRBV19
DNA: TGTGCCAGTACGGGCGGGACGGGAAACACTGAAGCTTTCTTT
CDR3: CASTGGTGNTEAFF

D: TRBD1
size: few
J: TRBJ1-4
V: TRBV5-6
DNA: TGTGCCAGCAGCTCGGGACAGGGAAAACTGTTTTTT
CDR3: CASSSGQGKLFF

D: NA
size: NA
J: TRBJ2-1
V: TRBV25-1
DNA: TGTGCCAGCAGTGAAGCGGGTTGGGAGCAGTTCTTC
CDR3: CASSEAGWEQFF

D: NA
size: NA
J: TRBJ2-3
V: TRBV5-4
DNA: TGTGCCAGCAGCTATTCCGGACTAAGACAGAGCACAGATACGCAGTATTTT
CDR3: CASSYSGLRQSTDTQYF

D: TRBD1
size: NA
J: TRBJ2-1
V: TRBV30
DNA: TGTGCCTGTGACAGGGCCCCGTACAATGAGCAGTTCTTC
CDR3: CACDRAPYNEQFF

D: TRBD2
size: NA
J: TRBJ2-1
V: TRBV19
DNA: TGTGCCAGTAGTATAACAGGACTAGCGGGAGTAGAGCAGTTCTTC
CDR3: CASSITGLAGVEQFF

D: NA
size: medium-sized
J: TRBJ1-2
V: TRBV25-1
DNA: TGTGCCAGCAGTGAAGAGGGGGAAGCTTATGGCTACACCTTC
CDR3: CASSEEGEAYGYTF

D: NA
size: few
J: TRBJ2-1
V: TRBV10-1
DNA: TGCGCCAGCAGCTCCCGACGAGGGGGCAATGAGCGGGTGTTCTTC
CDR3: CASSSRRGGNERVFF

D: TRBD1
size: few
J: TRBJ1-1
V: TRBV5-8
DNA: TGTGCCAGCAGCAGGGACAGGGTGAACACTGAAGCTTTCTTT
CDR3: CASSRDRVNTEAFF

D: NA
size: few
J: TRBJ2-7
V: TRBV28
DNA: TGTGCCAGCAGGCCTCGGGGTTACCCCTACGAGCAGTACTTC
CDR3: CASRPRGYPYEQYF

D: TRBD2
size: NA
J: TRBJ2-7
V: TRBV13
DNA: TGTGCCAGCAGCGATTCTAGCGGGAGAGGGTTTGACGAGCAGTACTTC
CDR3: CASSDSSGRGFDEQYF

D: TRBD1
size: NA
J: TRBJ1-5
V: TRBV4-1
DNA: TGCGCCAGCAGCTACAACCTGGAAGGGGGCTGGCAGCCCCAGCATTTT
CDR3: CASSYNLEGGWQPQHF

D: TRBD2
size: few
J: TRBJ2-1
V: TRBV30
DNA: TGTGCCTGGAGCACCGGGACTAGCGGCTACAATGAGCAGTTCTTC
CDR3: CAWSTGTSGYNEQFF

D: NA
size: NA
J: TRBJ2-5
V: TRBV28
DNA: TGTGCCAGCAGTCCCCCACAGGGTTGGAAGACCCAGTACTTC
CDR3: CASSPPQGWKTQYF

D: NA
size: NA
J: TRBJ2-7
V: TRBV7-9
DNA: TGTGCCAGCAGCTTAATGCAGATCTACGAGCAGTACTTC
CDR3: CASSLMQIYEQYF

D: TRBD1
size: NA
J: TRBJ1-4
V: TRBV5-1
DNA: TGCGCCAGCAGCCCCATGACAGGGGGCCAAGAAAAACTGTTTTTT
CDR3: CASSPMTGGQEKLFF

D: TRBD2
size: NA
J: TRBJ2-3
V: TRBV15
DNA: TGTGCCACCAGTCCCAGCGGGAGCGGTTTGGATACGCAGTATTTT
CDR3: CATSPSGSGLDTQYF

D: TRBD2
size: NA
J: TRBJ2-2
V: TRBV6-6
DNA: TGTGCCAGCAGTTACTCGCCTAGCGGGAGCGGGGAGCTGTTTTTT
CDR3: CASSYSPSGSGELFF

D: NA
size: NA
J: TRBJ1-2
V: TRBV7-2
DNA: TGTGCCAGCAGCAGGACAGACTATGGCTACACCTTC
CDR3: CASSRTDYGYTF

D: TRBD2
size: NA
J: TRBJ2-1
V: TRBV10-2
DNA: TGCGCCAGCAGTGAGTGGGGGGAGGGCCCTAGGAATGAGCAGTTCTTC
CDR3: CASSEWGEGPRNEQFF

D: NA
size: NA
J: TRBJ2-1
V: TRBV29-1
DNA: TGCAGCGTTGAATACACCGCTGGCTACAATGAGCAGTTCTTC
CDR3: CSVEYTAGYNEQFF

D: NA
size: NA
J: TRBJ1-1
V: TRBV11-3
DNA: TGTGCCAGCAGCTGTCAATGTGAAGCTTTCTTT
CDR3: CASSCQCEAFF

D: NA
size: few
J: TRBJ1-2
V: TRBV28
DNA: TGTGCCAGCAGAAGAGACAGTGCCCATGGCTACACCTTC
CDR3: CASRRDSAHGYTF

D: NA
size: NA
J: TRBJ2-1
V: TRBV5-1
DNA: TGCGCCAGCAGCTTGAGAGGGGGTATAGATGAGCAGTTCTTC
CDR3: CASSLRGGIDEQFF

D: NA
size: few
J: TRBJ2-3
V: TRBV6-6
DNA: TGTGCCAGCAGTGCCCCCACTTTTTTCACAGATACGCAGTATTTT
CDR3: CASSAPTFFTDTQYF

D: NA
size: once
J: TRBJ1-2
V: TRBV6-5
DNA: TGTGCCAGCAGTTACTGGGGAGACTATGGCTACACCTTC
CDR3: CASSYWGDYGYTF

D: TRBD1
size: NA
J: TRBJ1-2
V: TRBV29-1
DNA: TGCAGCGTTGAAGCCGGGACAGGGGTACTATATGGCTACACCTTC
CDR3: CSVEAGTGVLYGYTF

D: NA
size: NA
J: TRBJ2-1
V: TRBV6-1
DNA: TGTGCCAGCAGTGACCTTCTCAGGGGCAATGAGCAGTTCTTC
CDR3: CASSDLLRGNEQFF

D: NA
size: NA
J: TRBJ2-5
V: TRBV6-5
DNA: TGTGCCAGCAGCTCCGCTCGACTAGTTTCGGAGACCCAGTACTTC
CDR3: CASSSARLVSETQYF

D: TRBD2
size: NA
J: TRBJ2-1
V: TRBV10-2
DNA: TGCGCCAGCAGTGAGTGGAGACTAGCGGGTTACAATGAGCAGTTCTTC
CDR3: CASSEWRLAGYNEQFF

D: NA
size: NA
J: TRBJ1-1
V: TRBV5-1
DNA: TGCGCCAGCAGCCCGGGAACCGCCCTAAACACTGAAGCTTTCTTT
CDR3: CASSPGTALNTEAFF

D: NA
size: NA
J: TRBJ2-1
V: TRBV25-1
DNA: TGTGCCAGCAGTGAGGGACTCCATGATAATGAGCAGTTCTTC
CDR3: CASSEGLHDNEQFF

D: NA
size: NA
J: TRBJ1-5
V: TRBV6-5
DNA: TGTGCCAGCAGGAGAGTACCCGGGGGCAATCAGCCCCAGCATTTT
CDR3: CASRRVPGGNQPQHF

D: TRBD2
size: NA
J: TRBJ2-5
V: TRBV5-1
DNA: TGCGCCAGCAGCTTGTTAGCGGGTCCCCAAGAGACCCAGTACTTC
CDR3: CASSLLAGPQETQYF

D: NA
size: NA
J: TRBJ1-6
V: TRBV2
DNA: TGTGCCAGCAGTGAGGGGGCAGGTCCCCTCCACTTT
CDR3: CASSEGAGPLHF

D: TRBD2
size: NA
J: TRBJ2-7
V: TRBV28
DNA: TGTGCCAGCAGTTCCCTAGCGGGAGGGCCGGACGAGCAGTACTTC
CDR3: CASSSLAGGPDEQYF

D: TRBD2
size: few
J: TRBJ2-7
V: TRBV5-8
DNA: TGTGCCAGCAGCTGGGGAGGGGCCCCCGGGTACGAGCAGTACTTC
CDR3: CASSWGGAPGYEQYF